The 12 T cell receptor beta chains given below trace back to one sample, sequenced in a study of T cell responses to AZD1222 COVID-19 vaccine. Sequencing was performed with immunoSEQ multiplex PCR; in TCRdb, only in-frame clones are kept and a portion is missing. The data contain some 150,000 clones, about nine tenths of them singletons. The sequences come from peripheral blood, collected after recovery from COVID-19. All receptors derive from an adult who had recovered from COVID-19.

This clone was seen just once. This chain joins TRBV7-2 and TRBJ2-2; D unclear. Germline V lookup: CDR1 SGHTA, CDR2 FQGNSA. The V gene lost 4 bases and the J gene lost 6 bases, with 15 bases spanning the gap. The CDR3 extends over 15 amino acids. The CDR3 sequence is CASSSTSALAGELFF. The CDR3 bases are TGTGCCAGCAGCTCTACCTCCGCCCTGGCCGGGGAGCTGTTTTTT.

This sequence joins TRBV7-8 and TRBJ2-2; TRBD2 is a possible D gene (6 bases). The CDR3 sequence is 14 residues long. Germline V lookup: CDR1 SGHVS, CDR2 FQNEAQ. Trimming took 3 bases from V and 5 from J, leaving 10 bases between them. CDR3 nucleotides: TGTGCCAGCAGCTTCCTCGGGGGAACCGGGGAGCTGTTTTTT. Translation: CASSFLGGTGELFF.

This rearrangement joins TRBV27 to TRBJ2-7; D not resolved. The CDR3 spans 15 residues. V was shortened by 5 bases and J by 6 bases, with 20 bases between the two germline ends. Looked up from germline, CDR1 is MNHEY and CDR2 is SMNVEV (reference sequence). The CDR3 here is CASSLIWTVLSEQYF. The CDR3 DNA reads TGTGCCAGCAGTCTTATATGGACGGTCCTTAGCGAGCAGTACTTC.

This clone came up once. The rearrangement links TRBV3-1 (or the pseudogene TRBV3-2) to TRBJ2-7; D call uncertain. Germline loops: CDR1 LGHDT, CDR2 YNNKEL (reference sequence). Trimming removed 1 base from V and 4 bases from J, with 8 bases in between. This CDR3 comprises 13 residues. The CDR3 sequence: CASSQADYYEQYF. The CDR3 DNA follows: TGTGCCAGCAGCCAAGCAGATTATTACGAGCAGTACTTC.

The chain employs TRBV5-5 and TRBJ2-3; 7 bases are a match to TRBD2. The CDR3 is 16 residues long. CDR1 is SGHKS, CDR2 YYEKEE, per germline (reference sequence). J gave up 6 bases and V 0 bases, and 10 bases lay outside the gene matches. The CDR3 DNA follows: TGTGCCAGCAGCTTGGGGGCAGGGAGGGATGGCGATACGCAGTATTTT. Its protein is CASSLGAGRDGDTQYF. The variable domain in full, completed from reference TRBV5-5 and TRBJ2-3, reads DAGVTQSPTHLIKTRGQQVTLRCSPISGHKSVSWYQQVLGQGPQFIFQYYEKEERGRGNFPDRFSARQFPNYSSELNVNALLLGDSALYLCASSLGAGRDGDTQYFGPGTRLTVL.

The gene calls are TRBV3-1 (or the pseudogene TRBV3-2) and TRBJ2-3; 11 bases fit TRBD2. Germline CDR1 is LGHDT and CDR2 is YNNKEL (reference sequence). The CDR3 has 19 residues. J lost 4 bases, V lost 2 bases, and 14 bases had no gene match. CDR3 sequence: CASSQRSSGLAGGSDTQYF. CDR3 coding DNA: TGTGCCAGCAGCCAAAGGTCTTCTGGCCTAGCGGGAGGTTCAGATACGCAGTATTTT.

The chain joins TRBV25-1 to TRBJ2-1, with D unresolved. The CDR3 is 12 amino acids. Germline lookup yields CDR1 MGHDK and CDR2 SYGVNS. V was trimmed by 6 bases and J by 5 bases, leaving 8 bases between them. The CDR3 DNA reads TGTGCCAGCAGGGGCACTAACAATGAGCAGTTCTTC. Translating it yields CASRGTNNEQFF.

The rearrangement links TRBV2 to TRBJ2-7; perhaps TRBD1 as D (5 bases). The V gene lost 4 bases and the J gene lost 10 bases, with 14 bases spanning the gap. The length of the CDR3 is 12 residues. Germline V CDR1 and CDR2: SNHLY, FYNNEI. DNA for the CDR3: TGTGCCAGCAGTGTCGACAGAGCCTCCCAGTACTTC. Translated, it gives CASSVDRASQYF. Supplemented by reference TRBV2 and TRBJ2-7, the full variable domain reads EPEVTQTPSHQVTQMGQEVILRCVPISNHLYFYWYRQILGQKVEFLVSFYNNEISEKSEIFDDQFSVERPDGSNFTLKIRSTKLEDSAMYFCASSVDRASQYFGPGTRLTVT.

V and J are TRBV7-9 and TRBJ1-1; 11 positions agree with TRBD1. The CDR3 sequence is 14 residues long. The trim removed 4 bases at V and 7 bases at J, leaving 5 bases unmatched. Germline CDR1 and CDR2: SEHNR and FQNEAQ (reference sequence). The CDR3 coding sequence is TGTGCCAGCAGCTCTTCCGGGACAGGGGGTGAAGCTTTCTTT. Protein: CASSSSGTGGEAFF.

The chain joins TRBV27 to TRBJ2-7, with a possible D match to TRBD2 (5 bases). CDR1 is MNHEY and CDR2 is SMNVEV in the germline V gene (reference sequence). Deletions cut 2 bases from V and 5 bases from J, with 13 bases between. This CDR3 is 14 amino acids long. This chain's CDR3 is CASSLGPSRHEQYF. Here the CDR3 DNA reads TGTGCCAGCAGTTTAGGTCCTAGCCGCCACGAGCAGTACTTC.

The chain joins TRBV9 to TRBJ1-1; 8 nucleotides agree with TRBD1. V shed 0 bases and J 1 base; nucleotides not matched to a gene: 2. The CDR3 consists of 15 residues. CDR1 is SGDLS, CDR2 YYNGEE, per germline. CDR3 nucleotide sequence: TGTGCCAGCAGCGTAGATGGACAGGGGAACACTGAAGCTTTCTTT. It encodes CASSVDGQGNTEAFF. The full variable domain, in which reference TRBV9 and TRBJ1-1 provide the parts outside the CDR3, is DSGVTQTPKHLITATGQRVTLRCSPRSGDLSVYWYQQSLDQGLQFLIQYYNGEERAKGNILERFSAQQFPDLHSELNLSSLELGDSALYFCASSVDGQGNTEAFFGQGTRLTVV.

This chain uses TRBV7-2 with TRBJ1-3; D remains ambiguous. The CDR3 is made up of 13 amino acids. V was pared by 0 bases and J by 8 bases, with 8 bases between. The germline CDR1 and CDR2 sequences are SGHTA and FQGNSA. CDR3 nucleotides: TGTGCCAGCAGCTTAGCCGGATACGACACCATATATTTT. As protein: CASSLAGYDTIYF.